The text below deals with one T cell receptor (beta chain). The target antigen is unknown. One entry per CDR3 protein, called by TCRdb with MiXCR from the 5' RACE reads. The table has fewer than 200,000 distinct CDR3 sequences, around 20% seen once. This sample was taken from a study of T-cell memory formation after mild COVID-19. About the study: TCR clusters were mostly donor specific. Findings of the study overall: Contracting CD4+ clones sat mainly in CM and EM; CD8+ in EMRA. Memory cells collected pre-infection included some clones that later responded, suggesting cross-reactive memory joined. Clones that contracted from day 15 to 85 were balanced CD4/CD8, while later expanders leaned CD4+.

V shed 5 bases and J shed 4 bases, with 10 bases lying between them. The CDR3 covers 12 residues. CDR1 and CDR2 from the germline V gene are SGHDT and YYEEEE. The sequence was collected from a man aged 18-30 years who had mild COVID-19 (a few samples of this study predate the infection). Cell type and time point are not known. The chain has TRBV5-6 and TRBJ2-7; D remains unclear. The sample consisted of PBMCs or a T cell subset sorted from them (not recorded which). For the CDR3, the DNA is TGTGCCAGCAGTTCCCGCCGGTACGAGCAGTACTTC. Residues: CASSSRRYEQYF.